This T cell receptor (beta chain) came from a study of cytomegalovirus exposure and HLA in healthy donors. Germline assignment: CDR1 MNHEY and CDR2 SMNVEV (reference sequence). V lost 0 bases to trimming and J lost 2 bases, with 11 bases between them. This CDR3 comprises 15 residues. Study-wide points: It was approximately 150 TCR beta chains that were listed as cytomegalovirus-associated.

Amplification used 60 Vbeta primers and 13 Jbeta primers. Repertoires were generated with immunoSEQ multiplex PCR, while TCRdb's copy carries only in-frame clones and drops some. The sample contains under 200,000 clones, roughly four fifths of which appear only once. Comments on this clone: Its target is not known.

Specimen: PBMCs. This sequence originates from a woman aged 18-29 years in good health and CMV-seronegative. The chain couples TRBV27 to TRBJ2-7; maybe TRBD1 (5 bases). In nucleotides, the CDR3 is TGTGCCAGCAGTTTATCTGCAGGGTCCACCTACGAGCAGTACGTC. Its translation: CASSLSAGSTYEQYV.